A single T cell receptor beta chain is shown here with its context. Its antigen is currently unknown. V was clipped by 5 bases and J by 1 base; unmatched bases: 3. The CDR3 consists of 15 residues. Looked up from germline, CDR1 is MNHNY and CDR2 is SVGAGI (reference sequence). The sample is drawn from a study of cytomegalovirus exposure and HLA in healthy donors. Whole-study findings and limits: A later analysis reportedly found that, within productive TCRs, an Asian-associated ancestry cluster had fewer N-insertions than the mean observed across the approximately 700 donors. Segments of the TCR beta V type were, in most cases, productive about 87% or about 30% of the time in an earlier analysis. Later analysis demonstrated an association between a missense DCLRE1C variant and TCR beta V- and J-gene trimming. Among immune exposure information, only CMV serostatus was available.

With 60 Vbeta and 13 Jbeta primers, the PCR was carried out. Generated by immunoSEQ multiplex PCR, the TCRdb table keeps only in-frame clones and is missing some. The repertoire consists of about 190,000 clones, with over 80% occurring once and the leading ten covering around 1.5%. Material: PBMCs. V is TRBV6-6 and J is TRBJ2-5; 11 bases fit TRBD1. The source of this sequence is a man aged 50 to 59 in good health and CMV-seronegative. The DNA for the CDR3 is TGTGCCAGCAGTCTCGGGACAGGGGGCCAAGAGACCCAGTACTTC. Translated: CASSLGTGGQETQYF.